This paragraph covers one TCR beta chain sequence. Its specificity is not known. Trimming took 7 bases from V and 4 from J; bases not matched to a gene: 5. CDR1 LNHDA and CDR2 SQIVND come from the germline V gene (reference sequence). CDR3 length: 13 amino acids. The sample comes from a study of OX40 agonist ivuxolimab in advanced cancers. Method: immunoSEQ multiplex PCR; TCRdb's copy keeps in-frame clones and lacks some. The sample yields around 61,000 clones, around 84% seen once. General observations from the study: Average numbers of expanded clones were greater in CD8+ T cells than in CD4+.

The sample here was CD4+ or CD8+ T cells sorted from blood, taken in a trial of the OX40 agonist ivuxolimab. This TCR was sampled from an adult with an advanced solid tumor such as melanoma, head and neck, liver or kidney cancer. The rearrangement links TRBV19 to TRBJ1-1; 8 positions agree with TRBD1. In nucleotides, the CDR3 is TGTGCCAGTACTCCGACAGGGGCCACTGAAGCTTTCTTT. Protein product: CASTPTGATEAFF.